This T cell receptor (beta chain) was documented in a study of blood T cells in healthy people across ages. With a J-beta primer mix and a sample-barcoded 5' primer, a second PCR ran roughly 6 to 12 cycles. MiXCR, run by TCRdb on the 5' RACE reads, gives a single entry per CDR3 protein. The sample has roughly 500,000 distinct CDR3 sequences, 25% to 30% seen once; the top ten hold 15% to 20%. This clonotype has just a few counts. Trimming took 0 bases from V and 2 from J, leaving 22 bases between them. Germline lookup yields CDR1 SGHDN and CDR2 FVKESK. The length of the CDR3 is 19 residues. This TCR was sampled from a woman in her 70s in good health. Source material: blood. V is TRBV14 and J is TRBJ1-2; a possible D gene is TRBD1 (5 bases). In DNA form, the CDR3 reads TGTGCCAGCAGCCAAGAAGAGTGGCGGGGACCAGGAAGGAACTATGGCTACACCTTC. It is translated as CASSQEEWRGPGRNYGYTF. The full variable domain, completed using reference TRBV14 and TRBJ1-2, is EAGVTQFPSHSVIEKGQTVTLRCDPISGHDNLYWYRRVMGKEIKFLLHFVKESKQDESGMPNNRFLAERTGGTYSTLKVQPAELEDSGVYFCASSQEEWRGPGRNYGYTFGSGTRLTVV.